The clone carrying this T cell receptor (beta chain) was seen only once. This table comes from immunoSEQ multiplex PCR, and its TCRdb copy is limited to in-frame clones, with some not included. The table shows under 80,000 clones, with approximately 86% occurring only once. These data originate in a study of blood T cell repertoires in COVID-19. Germline V gives CDR1 SGHNT, CDR2 YYREEE (reference sequence). V dropped 3 bases and J dropped 3; count of bases not matched to a gene: 4. CDR3 size: 15 residues. Sequencing was carried out using peripheral blood. This chain uses TRBV5-4 with TRBJ1-2; 11 bases fit TRBD1. The TCR originated in a human donor in a cohort sampled during active COVID-19. The DNA of the CDR3 is TGTGCCAGCAGCTCGGACAGGGGGCGGGACTATGGCTACACCTTC. Encoded protein: CASSSDRGRDYGYTF.